The next 30 T cell receptor beta chains were all read from a single sample in a study of OX40 agonist ivuxolimab in advanced cancers. Some clones are missing from TCRdb's copy, which holds only in-frame ones; the method was immunoSEQ multiplex PCR. The table lists roughly 80,000 clones, approximately 92% of them singletons, with around 0.3% in the top ten. This specimen consisted of CD4+ or CD8+ T cells sorted from blood, obtained in a trial of the OX40 agonist ivuxolimab. The receptors come from an adult with an advanced solid tumor such as melanoma, head and neck, liver or kidney cancer.

This chain connects TRBV6-5 to TRBJ1-6, with 7 bases aligning to TRBD1. The CDR3 is 15 amino acids. V was clipped by 6 bases and J by 4 bases; unmatched bases: 6. Germline CDR1 MNHEY, CDR2 SVGAGI. The CDR3 protein is CASRDMGQYNSPLHF. DNA for the CDR3: TGTGCCAGCAGGGACATGGGACAGTATAATTCACCCCTCCACTTT.

This sequence joins TRBV11-3 and TRBJ2-2; 13 bases match TRBD2. The germline V gene encodes CDR1 SGHNT and CDR2 YENEEA. The junction had 10 bases not matched to a gene; V was cut back by 3 bases and J by 0 bases. The CDR3 has 20 residues. The CDR3 is CASSFRTSGGFISNTGELFF. For the CDR3, the DNA is TGTGCCAGCAGCTTCAGGACTAGCGGGGGCTTTATTTCGAACACCGGGGAGCTGTTTTTT.

This clone was detected only once. This chain connects TRBV9 to TRBJ2-7; D unresolved. V gave up 3 bases and J gave up 5 bases, with 15 bases separating them. Germline V gene sequence: CDR1 SGDLS, CDR2 YYNGEE. The length of the CDR3 is 14 residues. The DNA for the CDR3 is TGTGCCAGCAGCGAGCCAGAAACTATCCACGAGCAGTACTTC. Encoded protein: CASSEPETIHEQYF.

The rearrangement links TRBV6-5 to TRBJ1-2; 11 bases are a match to TRBD1. Looked up from germline, CDR1 is MNHEY and CDR2 is SVGAGI. V lost 2 bases and J lost 5; bases outside the gene matches: 4. This CDR3 contains 15 residues. The CDR3 spells CASSYRTGGKYGYTF. CDR3 nucleotide sequence: TGTGCCAGCAGTTACAGGACAGGGGGCAAGTATGGCTACACCTTC.

This rearrangement joins TRBV19 to TRBJ2-1, with D perhaps TRBD2 (6 bases). The germline CDR1 and CDR2 sequences are LNHDA and SQIVND (reference sequence). The V gene lost 10 bases and the J gene lost 3 bases, with 10 bases spanning the gap. This CDR3 is built from 12 residues. The CDR3 DNA follows: TGTGCCACCCAGGACTACTACAATGAGCAGTTCTTC. Its translation is CATQDYYNEQFF.

The rearrangement links TRBV6-6 to TRBJ2-7, with D maybe TRBD1 (6 bases). CDR1 is MNHNY and CDR2 is SVGAGI in the germline V gene (reference sequence). The CDR3 extends over 15 amino acids. The ends were cut back, 5 bases at V and 0 bases at J, with 14 bases in the middle. The CDR3 here is CASSGGHHYSYEQYF. As DNA, the CDR3 is TGTGCCAGCAGTGGGGGACATCACTACTCCTACGAGCAGTACTTC.

This rearrangement joins TRBV7-2 to TRBJ2-1; D is possibly TRBD2 (6 bases). CDR3 size: 13 residues. Germline V gene sequence: CDR1 SGHTA, CDR2 FQGNSA. Deletions cut 7 bases from V and 5 bases from J, with 12 bases between. The CDR3 sequence: CASIRGNDNEQFF. The CDR3 nucleotides read TGTGCCAGCATCCGGGGGAACGACAATGAGCAGTTCTTC.

The chain uses TRBV7-9 and TRBJ1-6; a possible D gene is TRBD1 (6 bases). This CDR3 spans 13 amino acids. The V and J ends lost 7 bases and 6 bases respectively, with 10 bases between them. The germline gives CDR1 SEHNR, CDR2 FQNEAQ (reference sequence). CDR3 bases: TGTGCCAGCAATGGACAGTCTAATTCACCCCTCCACTTT. Its protein is CASNGQSNSPLHF. The full variable domain, in which reference TRBV7-9 and TRBJ1-6 provide the parts outside the CDR3, is DTGVSQNPRHKITKRGQNVTFRCDPISEHNRLYWYRQTLGQGPEFLTYFQNEAQLEKSRLLSDRFSAERPKGSFSTLEIQRTEQGDSAMYLCASNGQSNSPLHFGNGTRLTVT.

This clone was seen a handful of times. The chain couples TRBV6-5 to TRBJ1-1, with no clear D. The CDR3 has 14 residues. Germline values: CDR1 MNHEY, CDR2 SVGAGI. Trimming removed 5 bases at V and 5 bases at J, with 15 bases between. This CDR3 reads CASSEGSLGTEAFF. The CDR3 coding sequence is TGTGCCAGCAGTGAAGGCAGCCTGGGGACTGAAGCTTTCTTT.

This chain uses TRBV5-8 with TRBJ2-7, with 8 bases aligning to TRBD2. This CDR3 is 18 amino acids long. Trimming took 4 bases from V and 0 from J; bases not matched to a gene: 15. The V gene's germline CDR1 is SGHTS and CDR2 YDEGEE. Here the CDR3 reads CASSLRGLTSANSYEQYF. The CDR3 DNA is TGTGCCAGCAGCCTCCGCGGCCTGACTAGCGCGAACTCCTACGAGCAGTACTTC.

V is TRBV11-2 and J is TRBJ2-5; D possibly corresponds to TRBD1 (6 bases). The V end was cut by 5 bases, the J end by 1 base, with 14 bases between. This CDR3 is built from 15 residues. In germline, CDR1 is SGHAT, CDR2 FQNNGV. DNA of the CDR3: TGTGCCAGCAGCGACCTAGGACAGTCCCAAGAGACCCAGTACTTC. Its translation is CASSDLGQSQETQYF.

This chain uses TRBV28 with TRBJ2-1, with D uncertain. Looked up from germline, CDR1 is MDHEN and CDR2 is SYDVKM. The CDR3 sequence is 12 residues long. V was trimmed by 0 bases and J by 12 bases, leaving 9 bases between them. The CDR3 loop is CASSLWGFGQFF. The CDR3 DNA follows: TGTGCCAGCAGTTTATGGGGCTTCGGGCAGTTCTTC.

This chain connects TRBV5-4 to TRBJ2-3, with 16 nucleotides matching TRBD2. Trimming cost V 6 bases and J 4 bases; bases outside gene matches: 8. The CDR3 is 17 residues long. Germline V gives CDR1 SGHNT, CDR2 YYREEE (reference sequence). The CDR3 is CASTPGLAGGRADTQYF. The CDR3, as DNA: TGTGCCAGCACGCCGGGACTAGCGGGAGGGAGGGCAGATACGCAGTATTTT.

The CDR3 DNA sequence: TGTGCCAGCCGTAGCCTCCCTTCTAACTATGGCTACACCTTC. It is translated as CASRSLPSNYGYTF. J is TRBJ1-2 and V is TRBV6-5; D is ambiguous. The CDR3 has 14 amino acids. V lost 8 bases and J 0 bases, leaving 13 bases between the germline ends. Looked up from germline, CDR1 is MNHEY and CDR2 is SVGAGI.

This clone has only one observation. The gene calls are TRBV9 and TRBJ2-2; D is perhaps TRBD1 (6 bases). This CDR3 contains 14 residues. Trimming left V 4 bases short and J 7 bases short, with 14 bases between. Germline V lookup: CDR1 SGDLS, CDR2 YYNGEE. The CDR3 coding sequence is TGTGCCAGCAGCTTTTCCGACAGGATCGGGGAGCTGTTTTTT. Its protein is CASSFSDRIGELFF.

The chain employs TRBV6-1 and TRBJ2-5; no firm D call. Germline CDR1 MNHNS, CDR2 SASEGT. The CDR3 is 10 amino acids. Trimming shortened V by 10 bases and J by 7 bases, and 10 bases separated the two germline ends. CDR3 protein: CAIRFGTQYF. In nucleotides, the CDR3 is TGTGCCATCAGGTTTGGGACCCAGTACTTC.

A single count supports this clone. This chain joins TRBV5-1 and TRBJ2-1, with D possibly matching TRBD2 (6 bases). The CDR3 is made up of 17 amino acids. CDR1 is SGHRS and CDR2 is YFSETQ in the germline V gene. With 0 bases removed from V and 0 bases from J, the gap between germline ends came to 13 bases. As DNA, the CDR3 is TGCGCCAGCAGCTTGGTACCGCGGGGCAGCTCCTACAATGAGCAGTTCTTC. Encoded protein: CASSLVPRGSSYNEQFF. The variable domain in full, with the rest retrieved from reference TRBV5-1 and TRBJ2-1, is KAGVTQTPRYLIKTRGQQVTLSCSPISGHRSVSWYQQTPGQGLQFLFEYFSETQRNKGNFPGRFSGRQFSNSRSEMNVSTLELGDSALYLCASSLVPRGSSYNEQFFGPGTRLTVL.

The J gene is TRBJ2-7, the V gene TRBV27, with D tentatively TRBD1 (7 bases). Trimming removed 4 bases from V and 7 bases from J, with 11 bases in between. The CDR3 has 12 residues. Germline V lookup: CDR1 MNHEY, CDR2 SMNVEV (reference sequence). In DNA, the CDR3 is TGTGCCAGCAGTTCAGGGGGGCGGGAGCAGTACTTC. Translating it yields CASSSGGREQYF.

With respect to this clone: This CDR3 fails to terminate in the conserved phenylalanine or tryptophan, so it likely reflects a read error. The gene calls are TRBV2 and TRBJ1-5, with 7 bases identical to TRBD1. This CDR3 region has 14 residues. The germline V gene encodes CDR1 SNHLY and CDR2 FYNNEI. With V trimmed by 4 bases and J by 6 bases, 6 bases remained unmatched. CDR3 DNA sequence: TGTGCCAGCAGTGTGGCAGGGGGAGGTCAGCCCCAGCATCTT. Its protein product is CASSVAGGGQPQHL.

The V and J genes are TRBV18 and TRBJ1-4; unclear D gene. CDR1 is KGHSH and CDR2 is LQKENI in the germline V gene. The V and J ends lost 3 bases and 5 bases respectively, with 10 bases between them. This CDR3 region has 14 residues. The CDR3 loop is CASSPTPENEKLFF. For the CDR3, the DNA is TGTGCCAGCTCACCCACGCCAGAGAATGAAAAACTGTTTTTT. Full variable domain (rest looked up from reference TRBV18 and TRBJ1-4): NAGVMQNPRHLVRRRGQEARLRCSPMKGHSHVYWYRQLPEEGLKFMVYLQKENIIDESGMPKERFSAEFPKEGPSILRIQQVVRGDSAAYFCASSPTPENEKLFFGSGTQLSVL.

This sequence joins TRBV9 and TRBJ1-1, with TRBD1 matching over 7 bases. With V trimmed by 2 bases and J by 1 base, 2 bases remained unmatched. CDR3 length: 14 residues. The germline V gene encodes CDR1 SGDLS and CDR2 YYNGEE. This chain's CDR3 is CASSVGQRNTEAFF. The DNA of the CDR3 is TGTGCCAGCAGCGTGGGACAGAGGAACACTGAAGCTTTCTTT.

The chain combines TRBV7-8 with TRBJ2-6, with D maybe TRBD1 (5 bases). Trimming took off 4 bases at V and 0 bases at J, with 10 bases between the two ends. CDR1 is SGHVS, CDR2 FQNEAQ, per germline. The CDR3 runs to 16 residues. The DNA for the CDR3 is TGTGCCAGCAGCTCGTTACAGGTCTCTGGGGCCAACGTCCTGACTTTC. Translated, it gives CASSSLQVSGANVLTF.

V gene TRBV18 combines with J gene TRBJ1-1; 9 positions agree with TRBD1. The CDR3 covers 12 residues. CDR1 and CDR2 from the germline V gene are KGHSH and LQKENI. Trimming removed 5 bases from V and 7 bases from J; junction bases left unmatched: 2. The CDR3 loop is CASSADRGEAFF. CDR3 coding DNA: TGTGCCAGCTCAGCGGACAGGGGTGAAGCTTTCTTT.

The rearrangement links TRBV7-3 to TRBJ1-5; D not resolved. The V end was cut by 0 bases, the J end by 0 bases, with 0 bases between. This CDR3 comprises 13 residues. Germline V CDR1 and CDR2: SGHTA, FQGTGA. The CDR3 here is CASSLTSNQPQHF. CDR3 nucleotide sequence: TGTGCCAGCAGCTTAACTAGCAATCAGCCCCAGCATTTT.

The J gene is TRBJ1-1, the V gene TRBV29-1; 7 bases are a match to TRBD1. J lost 5 bases, V lost 7 bases, and 13 bases had no gene match. Germline CDR1 and CDR2: SQVTM and ANQGSEA. The CDR3 spans 14 residues. In nucleotides, the CDR3 is TGCAGCGCTGCGGACCCACAGGGGCTAACTGAAGCTTTCTTT. Amino acids: CSAADPQGLTEAFF.

The chain uses TRBV27 and TRBJ1-5; unclear D gene. Per germline, CDR1 MNHEY and CDR2 SMNVEV (reference sequence). CDR3 size: 12 residues. V lost 6 bases and J 0 bases, leaving 3 bases between the germline ends. The CDR3 DNA follows: TGTGCCAGCAGGAATAGCAATCAGCCCCAGCATTTT. As protein: CASRNSNQPQHF.

The chain links TRBV28 to TRBJ2-3; 8 bases are a match to TRBD2. Trimming cost V 2 bases and J 5 bases; bases outside gene matches: 0. CDR1 is MDHEN and CDR2 is SYDVKM in the germline V gene. The CDR3 extends over 13 amino acids. CDR3: CASSLAGGDTQYF. CDR3 nucleotide sequence: TGTGCCAGCAGTTTAGCGGGGGGAGATACGCAGTATTTT.

The chain employs TRBV6-8 and TRBJ1-1; 8 bases agree with TRBD1. In germline, CDR1 is MNHGY, CDR2 SAAAGT. The CDR3 spans 15 residues. Losses at the gene ends were 7 bases for V and 2 bases for J; bases not matched to a gene: 9. Here the CDR3 DNA reads TGTGCCAGCACCTTACCGACAGGGGTAAACACTGAAGCTTTCTTT. It translates to CASTLPTGVNTEAFF.

The chain links TRBV10-2 to TRBJ1-3; perhaps TRBD1 as D (5 bases). Per the germline V gene, CDR1 is WSHSY and CDR2 is SAAADI. Trimming removed 8 bases at V and 0 bases at J, with 17 bases between. CDR3 length: 16 amino acids. In nucleotides, the CDR3 is TGCGCCAGCTTCGGGACGGCAACGAGCTCTGGAAACACCATATATTTT. It is translated as CASFGTATSSGNTIYF.

This rearrangement joins TRBV7-2 to TRBJ2-7; TRBD1 agrees at 8 bases. This CDR3 has 14 amino acids. Unmatched junction bases numbered 6, after V lost 5 bases and J lost 3 bases. The germline CDR1 and CDR2 sequences are SGHTA and FQGNSA. Here the CDR3 DNA reads TGTGCCAGCAGCCCGGGACAGGCCCTCTACGAGCAGTACTTC. Its protein is CASSPGQALYEQYF.